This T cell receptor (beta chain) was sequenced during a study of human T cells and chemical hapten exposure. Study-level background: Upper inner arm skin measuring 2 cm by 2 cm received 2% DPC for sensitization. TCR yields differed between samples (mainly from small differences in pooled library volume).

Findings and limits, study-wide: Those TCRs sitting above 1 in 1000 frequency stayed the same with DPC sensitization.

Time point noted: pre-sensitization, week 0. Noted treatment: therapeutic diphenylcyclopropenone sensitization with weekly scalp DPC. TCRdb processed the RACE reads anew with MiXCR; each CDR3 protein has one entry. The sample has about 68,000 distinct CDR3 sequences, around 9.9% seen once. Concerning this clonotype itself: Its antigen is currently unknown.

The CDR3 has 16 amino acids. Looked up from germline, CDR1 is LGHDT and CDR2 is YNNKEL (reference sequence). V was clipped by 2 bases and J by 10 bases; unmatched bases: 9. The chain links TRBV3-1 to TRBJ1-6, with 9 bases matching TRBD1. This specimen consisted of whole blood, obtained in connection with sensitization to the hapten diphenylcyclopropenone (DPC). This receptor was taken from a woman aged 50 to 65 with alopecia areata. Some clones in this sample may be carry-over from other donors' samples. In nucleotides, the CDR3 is TGTGCCAGCAGCCAACACCGGGACAGGGAAGAGTCACCCCTCCACTTT. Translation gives CASSQHRDREESPLHF.